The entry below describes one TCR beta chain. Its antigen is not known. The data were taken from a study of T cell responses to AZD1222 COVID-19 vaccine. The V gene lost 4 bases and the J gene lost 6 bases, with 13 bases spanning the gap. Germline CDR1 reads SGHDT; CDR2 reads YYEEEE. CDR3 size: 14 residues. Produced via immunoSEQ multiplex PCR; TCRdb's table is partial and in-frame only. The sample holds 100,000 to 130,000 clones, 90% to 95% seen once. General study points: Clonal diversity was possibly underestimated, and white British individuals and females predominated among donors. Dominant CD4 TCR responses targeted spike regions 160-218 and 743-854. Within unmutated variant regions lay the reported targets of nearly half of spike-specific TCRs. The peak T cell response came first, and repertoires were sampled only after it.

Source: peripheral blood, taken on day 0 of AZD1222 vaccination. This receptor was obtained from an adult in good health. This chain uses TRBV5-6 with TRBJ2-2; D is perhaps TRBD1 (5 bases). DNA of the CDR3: TGTGCCAGCAGCGCGACACAGGTCCCCGGGGAGCTGTTTTTT. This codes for CASSATQVPGELFF.